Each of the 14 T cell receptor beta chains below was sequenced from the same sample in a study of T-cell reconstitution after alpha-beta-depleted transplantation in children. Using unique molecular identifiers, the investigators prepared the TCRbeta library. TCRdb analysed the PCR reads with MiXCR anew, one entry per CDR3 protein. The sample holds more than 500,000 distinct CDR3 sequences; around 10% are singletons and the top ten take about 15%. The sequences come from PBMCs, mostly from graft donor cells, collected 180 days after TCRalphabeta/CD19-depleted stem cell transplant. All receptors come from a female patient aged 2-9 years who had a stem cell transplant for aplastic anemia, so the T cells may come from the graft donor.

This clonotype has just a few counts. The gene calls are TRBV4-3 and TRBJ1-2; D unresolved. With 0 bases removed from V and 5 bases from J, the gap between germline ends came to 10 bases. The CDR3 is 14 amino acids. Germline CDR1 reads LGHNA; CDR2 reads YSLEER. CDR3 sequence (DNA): TGCGCCAGCAGCCAAGATACAGAAGTGTATGGCTACACCTTC. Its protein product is CASSQDTEVYGYTF.

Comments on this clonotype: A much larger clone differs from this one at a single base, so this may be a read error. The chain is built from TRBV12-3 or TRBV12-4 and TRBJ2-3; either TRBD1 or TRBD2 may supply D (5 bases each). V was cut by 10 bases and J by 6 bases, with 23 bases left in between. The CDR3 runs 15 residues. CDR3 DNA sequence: TGTGCCACCCGAACCGGGACCTCGGGGTGGGATACGCAGTATTTT. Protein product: CATRTGTSGWDTQYF.

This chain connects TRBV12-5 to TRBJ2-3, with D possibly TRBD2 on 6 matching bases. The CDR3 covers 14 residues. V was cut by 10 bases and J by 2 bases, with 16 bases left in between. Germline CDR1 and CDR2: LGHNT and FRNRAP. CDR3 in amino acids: CATPGLVTTDTQYF. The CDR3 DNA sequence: TGTGCTACCCCGGGACTGGTCACCACAGATACGCAGTATTTT.

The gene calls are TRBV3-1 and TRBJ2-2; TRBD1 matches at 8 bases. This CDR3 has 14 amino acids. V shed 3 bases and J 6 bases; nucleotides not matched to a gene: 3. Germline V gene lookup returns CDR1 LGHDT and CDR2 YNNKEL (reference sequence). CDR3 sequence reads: CASSHRQGPGELFF. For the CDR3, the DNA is TGTGCCAGCAGCCACCGACAGGGGCCCGGGGAGCTGTTTTTT.

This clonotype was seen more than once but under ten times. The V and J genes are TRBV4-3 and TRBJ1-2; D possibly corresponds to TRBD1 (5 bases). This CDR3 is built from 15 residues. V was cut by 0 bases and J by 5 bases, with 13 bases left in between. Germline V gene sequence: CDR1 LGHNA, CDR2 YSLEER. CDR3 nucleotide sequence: TGCGCCAGCAGCCAAGATCGGACACAGTTATATGGCTACACCTTC. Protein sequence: CASSQDRTQLYGYTF.

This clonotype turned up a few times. For the CDR3, the DNA is TGTGCCAGCGGTTTAACAGGGGCCCCCTCTGGAAACACCATATATTTT. It specifies CASGLTGAPSGNTIYF. This sequence joins TRBV7-8 and TRBJ1-3; TRBD1 matches 7 bases. Germline assignment: CDR1 SGHVS and CDR2 FQNEAQ. J gave up 0 bases and V 8 bases, and 10 bases lay outside the gene matches. CDR3 size: 16 residues. The full variable domain, in which reference TRBV7-8 and TRBJ1-3 provide the parts outside the CDR3, is GAGVSQSPRYKVAKRGQDVALRCDPISGHVSLFWYQQALGQGPEFLTYFQNEAQLDKSGLPSDRFFAERPEGSVSTLKIQRTQQEDSAVYLCASGLTGAPSGNTIYFGEGSWLTVV.

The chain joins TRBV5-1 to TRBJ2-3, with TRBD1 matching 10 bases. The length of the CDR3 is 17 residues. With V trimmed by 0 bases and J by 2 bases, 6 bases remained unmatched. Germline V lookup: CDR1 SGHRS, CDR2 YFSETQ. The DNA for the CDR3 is TGCGCCAGCAGCTTGGCCGGGACAGGGGCCGTCACAGATACGCAGTATTTT. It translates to CASSLAGTGAVTDTQYF.

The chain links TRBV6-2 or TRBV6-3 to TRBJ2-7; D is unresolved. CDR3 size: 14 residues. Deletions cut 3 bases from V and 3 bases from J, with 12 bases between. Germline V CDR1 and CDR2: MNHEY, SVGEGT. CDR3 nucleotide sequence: TGTGCCAGCAGTTATTACATCTCGGGCTACGAGCAGTACGTC. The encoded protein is CASSYYISGYEQYV.

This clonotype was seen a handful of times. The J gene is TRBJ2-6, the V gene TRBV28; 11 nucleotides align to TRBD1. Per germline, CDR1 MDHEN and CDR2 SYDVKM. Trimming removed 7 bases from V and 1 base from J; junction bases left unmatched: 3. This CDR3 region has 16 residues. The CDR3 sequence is CASKDRGLSGANVLTF. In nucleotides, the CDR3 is TGTGCCAGCAAGGACAGGGGGCTTTCTGGGGCCAACGTCCTGACTTTC.

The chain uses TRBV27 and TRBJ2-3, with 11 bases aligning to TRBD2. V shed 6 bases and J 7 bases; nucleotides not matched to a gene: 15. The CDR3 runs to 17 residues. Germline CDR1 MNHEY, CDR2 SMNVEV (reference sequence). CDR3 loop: CASRATSGISHRNTQYF. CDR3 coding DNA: TGTGCCAGCAGGGCGACTAGCGGGATTTCTCACCGGAATACGCAGTATTTT.

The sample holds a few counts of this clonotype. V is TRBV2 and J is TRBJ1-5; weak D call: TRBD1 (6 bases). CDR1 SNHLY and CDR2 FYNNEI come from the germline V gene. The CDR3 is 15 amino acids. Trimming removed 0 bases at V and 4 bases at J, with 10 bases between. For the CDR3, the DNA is TGTGCCAGCAGTGAAGCTGGGGGCAGAAATCAGCCCCAGCATTTT. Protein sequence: CASSEAGGRNQPQHF.

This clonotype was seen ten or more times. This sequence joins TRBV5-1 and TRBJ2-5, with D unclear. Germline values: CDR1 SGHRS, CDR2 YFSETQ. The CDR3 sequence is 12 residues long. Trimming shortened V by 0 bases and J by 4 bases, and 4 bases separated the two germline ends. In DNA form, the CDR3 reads TGCGCCAGCAGCTTGGACTCAGAGACCCAGTACTTC. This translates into CASSLDSETQYF.

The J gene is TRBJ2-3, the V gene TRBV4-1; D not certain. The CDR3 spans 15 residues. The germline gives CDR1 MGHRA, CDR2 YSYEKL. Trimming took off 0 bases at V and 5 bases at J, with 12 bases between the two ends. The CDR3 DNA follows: TGCGCCAGCAGCCAAGATAGGGATCAGAAAGATACGCAGTATTTT. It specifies CASSQDRDQKDTQYF.

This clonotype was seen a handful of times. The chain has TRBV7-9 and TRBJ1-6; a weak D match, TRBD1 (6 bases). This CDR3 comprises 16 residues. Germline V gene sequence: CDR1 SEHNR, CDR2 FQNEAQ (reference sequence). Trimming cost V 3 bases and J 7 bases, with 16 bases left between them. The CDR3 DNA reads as TGTGCCAGCAGCTTCTTACGGGGGCGCGGAAATTCACCCCTCCACTTT. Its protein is CASSFLRGRGNSPLHF.